This T cell receptor beta chain comes out of a study of graft-versus-host responses after intestinal transplantation (dated by TCRdb to the early 2020s). A note on the overall study: Recipients received multivisceral, liver-intestinal, or isolated intestinal transplants. Anti-thymocyte globulin induction was given to all recipients, followed by maintenance tacrolimus and steroids for around three years. Bulk TCR-beta CDR3 sequencing was used to track graft-versus-host and host-versus-graft alloreactive T cell clones in the graft, circulation and bone marrow after intestinal transplantation. Alloreactive clones were identified by sequencing pre-transplant mixed lymphocyte reaction products and comparing these products with unstimulated pre-transplant donor and recipient T cells. The cohort enrolled 24 intestinal transplant recipients, one of whom was a retransplant, and 3 patients without pretransplant specimens were excluded. A peak of at least 4% donor T cells among recipient peripheral blood mononuclear cells was the definition used for donor T cell macrochimerism. Samples from a few later patients were sequenced in-house on an Illumina MiSeq with MiXCR processing rather than by the commercial service. Study-wide findings and limitations: The conclusions were limited by the relatively low number and heterogeneity of the intestinal transplant patients. Peak levels of circulating GvH clones were associated with declines in HvG clones early after transplant. GvH clones were detected in recipient bone marrow, and some appeared earlier in ileal mucosa or blood, consistent with an intestinal mucosal origin. In the allografts of patients with donor T cell macrochimerism, GvH to HvG T cell clonal ratios were high.

Library construction relied on the immunoSEQ multiplex PCR assay. For most patients, genomic DNA was isolated with the Qiagen DNeasy Blood and Tissue Kit and shipped frozen to Adaptive Biotechnologies for TCR sequencing. For most patients, genomic DNA was subjected to high-throughput TCR-beta CDR3 sequencing by Adaptive Biotechnologies. Processing in the source paper ran as follows. TCR sequencing data for 15 to 20 patients were retrieved from Adaptive's ImmunoSEQ software; a few other patients were processed with MiXCR and VDJtools. CD4 versus CD8 sorting errors were corrected by removing sequences found in both subsets at a frequency ratio below 5:1. CDR3 nucleotide sequences shared between donor and recipient were removed because the origin of such sequences could not be assigned. Alloreactive clones required at least 2-fold expansion over unstimulated cells and minimum CFSE-low frequency of 0.002% (template counts) or 0.001% (read counts). Clones detected in sequenced pre-transplant spleen, lymph node, or MLR CFSE-low populations of the donor or recipient were defined as mappable. Cumulative frequency of alloreactive clones was calculated as a percentage of all sequences weighted by copy number. TCRdb re-hosts the immuneACCESS table, in-frame sequences only. Its copies lack some clones; in the studies checked, an unresolved V gene accounts for under half of them, and the cause for the rest is not known. V and J calls and clone size are as listed in that table; D and trimming were resolved from the DNA. In all, the sample holds more than 70,000 clones, and roughly 90% of those were seen once. Jointly, the top ten make up over 0.1% of the sample.

About this clone: Its antigen is still unknown. Nothing much larger sits one base from this clone, and base qualities are not available.

This specimen's time point label, per the study, means: cells obtained before transplantation from donor or recipient. CD3+CD4+ and CD3+CD8+ populations were FACS-sorted from unstimulated pre-transplant donor and recipient cells taken from spleen or lymph nodes. The sample was unstimulated CD4+ T cells sorted from spleen or lymph node cells, taken before intestinal transplant. The receptor was derived from a human donor who received an intestinal transplant.

The CDR3 in this case is CASSPPGLAYEQYF. The sequenced DNA: TGTGCCAGCAGTCCCCCGGGACTAGCCTACGAGCAGTACTTC. The V and J segments used are TRBV25-1 and TRBJ2-7; the junction holds 8 bases that match TRBD2. From its cysteine to its phenylalanine, the CDR3 spans 14 amino acids. Solely the CDR3 DNA is kept, with 42 bases framed from the first base. The germline V end is reduced by 5 bases and the J end by 2 bases; junction bases left unmatched: 5. From a lookup of the germline V gene, CDR1 and CDR2 are MGHDK and SYGVNS.